One sample yielded the 4 T cell receptor beta chains listed below, sequenced in a study of monozygotic twins with inflammatory bowel disease. For each CDR3 protein, TCRdb gives one entry from its re-call of the 5' RACE reads, without DNA. The sample holds about 110,000 distinct CDR3 sequences. Sequencing was carried out using blood. Receptor source: a human donor with ulcerative colitis or Crohn's disease, or a healthy co-twin of an affected twin (not recorded which).

The V gene is TRBV11-1, the J gene TRBJ2-3; TCRdb's assignment of TRBD2 cannot be checked, as there is no DNA. Germline CDR1 and CDR2: SGHAT and FQDESV (reference sequence). This CDR3 is built from 18 residues. The CDR3 loop reads CASSYRRVAGALTDTQYF.

The chain carries TRBV7-6 and TRBJ2-5; there is no DNA to check the TCRdb D call of TRBD1. The CDR3 sequence is 15 residues long. Germline assignment: CDR1 SGHVS and CDR2 FNYEAQ. Here the CDR3 reads CASSTGTGRGETQYF. The variable domain in full, with the rest retrieved from reference TRBV7-6 and TRBJ2-5, is GAGVSQSPRYKVTKRGQDVALRCDPISGHVSLYWYRQALGQGPEFLTYFNYEAQQDKSGLPNDRFSAERPEGSISTLTIQRTEQRDSAMYRCASSTGTGRGETQYFGPGTRLLVL.

The V gene is TRBV6-1, the J gene TRBJ2-7; TCRdb picks TRBD1, but there is no DNA to check that call. Germline V CDR1 and CDR2: MNHNS, SASEGT. The length of the CDR3 is 14 residues. The CDR3 sequence is CASSTPTGGHEQYF.

The chain uses TRBV2 and TRBJ1-4; TCRdb indicates TRBD1, and absent DNA this call remains unverified. The germline CDR1 and CDR2 sequences are SNHLY and FYNNEI. The CDR3 runs to 14 residues. CDR3 region: CASRITGFGEKLFF.